A selection of T cell receptor beta chains follows, all from one sample in a study of OX40 agonist ivuxolimab in advanced cancers. Libraries were prepared by immunoSEQ multiplex PCR; TCRdb keeps only in-frame clonotypes and omits some of them. Of about 100,000 clones in the sample, around 91% were seen once. This material consisted of CD4+ or CD8+ T cells sorted from blood, taken in a trial of the OX40 agonist ivuxolimab. The receptors shown here come from an adult with an advanced solid tumor such as melanoma, head and neck, liver or kidney cancer. Each CDR3 is given without its conserved first and last residue. Fields, in order: J gene, V gene, CDR3 protein.

>TRBJ1-2|TRBV27
ASSLDAGSYGYT
>TRBJ2-1|TRBV5-4
ASSSGTGRSYNEQF
>TRBJ2-5|TRBV25-1
ASSPYRDPGETQY
>TRBJ1-1|TRBV19
ASQPPGGGRFEAF
>TRBJ2-3|TRBV28
ASSLAVTQY
>TRBJ1-2|TRBV6-5
ASGLGANYGYT
>TRBJ2-1|TRBV6-6
ASSYSRHEQF
>TRBJ2-7|TRBV7-3
ASSFVKGFSYEQY
>TRBJ1-2|TRBV2
ASSASTYGYT
>TRBJ2-7|TRBV6-5
ASSYPRQTYEQY
>TRBJ1-6|TRBV6-1
ASSEVGDSSSPLH
>TRBJ1-4|TRBV2
ASSQGGQPNEKLF
>TRBJ2-1|TRBV27
ASSLPGQVNNEQF
>TRBJ2-3|TRBV11-3
ASSSMSGPSTDTQY
>TRBJ1-1|TRBV5-5
ASSLARNTEAF
>TRBJ2-7|TRBV2
ASNGQGGSYEQY